Each of the 20 T cell receptor beta chains below was sequenced from the same sample in a study of blood T cell repertoires in COVID-19. Produced via immunoSEQ multiplex PCR; TCRdb's table is partial and in-frame only. This table has 400,000 to 450,000 clones, about 91% appearing once. The sample taken for sequencing was peripheral blood. These receptors all come from a woman aged 45-65 years with COVID-19, enrolled during active disease.

The V call is TRBV6-1, the J call TRBJ2-3, with 10 bases aligning to TRBD1. Germline trimming cut 3 bases from V and 1 base from J; bases unmatched to any gene: 4. The CDR3 loop spans 16 amino acids. The germline gives CDR1 MNHNS, CDR2 SASEGT. Here the CDR3 reads CASSETGTGGTDTQYF. The CDR3 DNA follows: TGTGCCAGCAGTGAGACCGGGACAGGGGGCACAGATACGCAGTATTTT.

The chain carries TRBV11-2 and TRBJ1-6; TRBD1 is a possible D gene (6 bases). The CDR3 contains 15 residues. V was clipped by 5 bases and J by 4 bases, with 12 bases between them. From germline, CDR1 is SGHAT and CDR2 FQNNGV. CDR3 DNA sequence: TGTGCCAGCAGCCTCTCCACAGGGTATAATTCACCCCTCCACTTT. Residues: CASSLSTGYNSPLHF.

The V and J genes are TRBV3-1 (or the pseudogene TRBV3-2) and TRBJ2-2; TRBD2 matches 11 bases. The CDR3 runs 15 residues. After removal of 6 bases from V and 7 bases from J, the junction contained 7 bases not matched to a gene. CDR1 LGHDT and CDR2 YNNKEL come from the germline V gene (reference sequence). CDR3 sequence: CASRKGLAAIGELFF. The CDR3 DNA reads TGTGCCAGCAGAAAGGGACTAGCGGCGATCGGGGAGCTGTTTTTT.

The rearrangement joins TRBV6-6 to TRBJ2-7; 8 positions match TRBD1. Trimming took 7 bases from V and 2 from J; bases not matched to a gene: 10. The CDR3 loop spans 15 amino acids. Germline CDR1 and CDR2: MNHNY and SVGAGI (reference sequence). As DNA, the CDR3 is TGTGCCAGCAACCCAGGGGGCCTTCGGCCCTACGAGCAGTACTTC. This translates into CASNPGGLRPYEQYF.

This clone was counted a few times. V gene TRBV7-9 combines with J gene TRBJ1-2, with D unclear. V shed 5 bases and J shed 7 bases, with 11 bases lying between them. From germline, CDR1 is SEHNR and CDR2 FQNEAQ (reference sequence). The CDR3 length is 12 residues. The CDR3 region is CASSLRSVGYTF. The DNA for the CDR3 is TGTGCCAGCAGCCTCCGGTCGGTTGGCTACACCTTC.

The rearrangement uses TRBV13 and TRBJ2-1, with D perhaps TRBD2 (6 bases). Germline CDR1 PRHDT, CDR2 FYEKMQ (reference sequence). Trimming took off 7 bases at V and 7 bases at J, with 11 bases between the two ends. The length of the CDR3 is 12 residues. The DNA of the CDR3 is TGTGCCAGCACGCGTGGGGGGAATGAGCAGTTCTTC. Amino acids: CASTRGGNEQFF.

This clone is a singleton in its sample. V and J are TRBV24-1 and TRBJ2-1; tentatively, D is TRBD2 (5 bases). The CDR3 runs 17 residues. The ends were cut back, 1 base at V and 0 bases at J, with 12 bases in the middle. The germline gives CDR1 KGHDR, CDR2 SFDVKD. DNA for the CDR3: TGTGCCACCAGTGATTTTATCCCCGGGGTCTCCTACAATGAGCAGTTCTTC. It translates to CATSDFIPGVSYNEQFF.

V and J are TRBV6-6 and TRBJ1-2; possible D gene TRBD1, 6 bases. V dropped 6 bases and J dropped 4 bases, with 12 bases sitting between them. CDR3 length: 13 residues. The germline CDR1 and CDR2 sequences are MNHNY and SVGAGI (reference sequence). CDR3 sequence: CASSPDRTYGYTF. Written as DNA, the CDR3 is TGTGCCAGCAGCCCGGACAGAACCTATGGCTACACCTTC.

CDR3 in amino acids: CASSVRGRGNSPLHF. In DNA form, the CDR3 reads TGTGCCAGCAGTGTAAGAGGCAGGGGTAATTCACCCCTCCACTTT. V and J are TRBV2 and TRBJ1-6, with a weak D call TRBD1 (6 bases). The ends were cut back, 4 bases at V and 6 bases at J, with 13 bases in the middle. This CDR3 region has 15 residues. Germline V gene sequence: CDR1 SNHLY, CDR2 FYNNEI.

This rearrangement joins TRBV9 to TRBJ2-5; 7 bases align to TRBD2. The CDR3 has 16 amino acids. Germline values: CDR1 SGDLS, CDR2 YYNGEE. V lost 5 bases, J lost 4 bases, and 14 bases stayed unmatched. CDR3 loop: CASSLGASGVAETQYF. For the CDR3, the DNA is TGTGCCAGCAGTCTAGGGGCCAGCGGGGTAGCAGAGACCCAGTACTTC.

This chain links TRBV9 with TRBJ2-2; TRBD2 might be the D (6 bases). The CDR3 sequence is 14 residues long. Trimming left V 4 bases short and J 4 bases short, with 11 bases between. The germline V gene has CDR1 SGDLS and CDR2 YYNGEE. In DNA form, the CDR3 reads TGTGCCAGCAGCCCAGCGGGTGGCACCGGGGAGCTGTTTTTT. Its translation: CASSPAGGTGELFF.

The chain joins TRBV28 to TRBJ2-3, with a possible D match to TRBD1 (6 bases). Germline assignment: CDR1 MDHEN and CDR2 SYDVKM. This CDR3 contains 17 residues. Trimming left V 8 bases short and J 0 bases short, with 21 bases between. The CDR3 DNA reads TGTGCCAGCCGAAGGACAGTGCAAGAAACTAGCACAGATACGCAGTATTTT. It specifies CASRRTVQETSTDTQYF.

This chain joins TRBV2 and TRBJ1-6; TRBD1 is a possible D gene (5 bases). CDR1 is SNHLY, CDR2 FYNNEI, per germline. Trimming pared 7 bases from V and 7 bases from J, leaving 14 bases between. This CDR3 spans 14 amino acids. For the CDR3, the DNA is TGTGCCAGCATGCGGGACGTGGCCAATTCACCCCTCCACTTT. Protein: CASMRDVANSPLHF.

V gene TRBV5-4 combines with J gene TRBJ1-1, with D unclear. The V and J ends lost 0 bases and 5 bases respectively, with 11 bases between them. Germline CDR1 is SGHNT and CDR2 is YYREEE (reference sequence). The CDR3 consists of 14 residues. DNA for the CDR3: TGTGCCAGCAGCTTGGGGTACACGAAAACTGAAGCTTTCTTT. It yields the protein CASSLGYTKTEAFF.

The rearrangement uses TRBV6-6 and TRBJ2-7, with D perhaps TRBD1 (6 bases). CDR3 length: 13 residues. The V gene's germline CDR1 is MNHNY and CDR2 SVGAGI (reference sequence). Trimming pared 6 bases from V and 5 bases from J, leaving 14 bases between. CDR3 in amino acids: CASSPPNRDEQYF. CDR3 bases: TGTGCCAGCAGCCCCCCAAACAGGGACGAGCAGTACTTC.

This chain connects TRBV2 to TRBJ2-5; a weak D match, TRBD2 (5 bases). V was shortened by 7 bases and J by 5 bases, with 14 bases between the two germline ends. The CDR3 runs to 13 residues. Germline CDR1 is SNHLY and CDR2 is FYNNEI. CDR3 DNA: TGTGCCAGCAAGTTCGGGGTTAGGGAGACCCAGTACTTC. Its protein is CASKFGVRETQYF.

The chain couples TRBV19 to TRBJ1-3; D possibly corresponds to TRBD1 (5 bases). The germline CDR1 and CDR2 sequences are LNHDA and SQIVND (reference sequence). This CDR3 is 16 amino acids long. V was clipped by 4 bases and J by 8 bases, with 21 bases between them. The CDR3: CASSTPPGLRGDTIYF. In DNA form, the CDR3 reads TGTGCCAGTAGTACGCCCCCGGGACTCAGAGGAGACACCATATATTTT.

The chain carries TRBV1 and TRBJ2-5; the table's D call of TRBD2 was not tested on the DNA. TRBV1 is marked as a pseudogene. The CDR3 is 16 residues long. In DNA, the CDR3 is TGCACCAGCAGCCAAGCCCTTGAGGAGGGACAAGAGACCCAGTACTTC. This translates into CTSSQALEEGQETQYF.

J is TRBJ2-3 and V is TRBV28, with 9 nucleotides matching TRBD1. Losses at the gene ends were 3 bases for V and 1 base for J; bases not matched to a gene: 5. The CDR3 contains 16 residues. Germline assignment: CDR1 MDHEN and CDR2 SYDVKM. The chain's CDR3 is CASSFPGQGGTDTQYF. As DNA, the CDR3 is TGTGCCAGCAGTTTCCCGGGACAGGGAGGCACAGATACGCAGTATTTT.

V usage is TRBV24-1 and J usage is TRBJ2-3; D is unresolved. V was pared by 0 bases and J by 0 bases, with 9 bases between. CDR1 KGHDR and CDR2 SFDVKD come from the germline V gene. The CDR3 length is 16 residues. The CDR3: CATSDLGRTSTDTQYF. For the CDR3, the DNA is TGTGCCACCAGTGATTTGGGCAGAACAAGCACAGATACGCAGTATTTT.